The present entry profiles one TCR beta chain with its context. J lost 2 bases, V lost 1 base, and 7 bases had no gene match. Germline-derived CDR1 and CDR2 are GTSNPN and SVGIG (reference sequence). The CDR3 is made up of 15 amino acids. This sample stems from a study of blood T cell repertoires in COVID-19. For the study at large: T cells, B-cell-depleted T cells, or PBMCs supplied cDNA or gDNA.

Assay used: immunoSEQ multiplex PCR; TCRdb lists only in-frame clones, some missing. The sample contains 150,000 to 200,000 clones, approximately 85% of which appear only once. Sequenced input: peripheral blood. This clonotype was sampled from a human donor with active or convalescent COVID-19. The donor label of this sample is uncertain. This sequence joins TRBV30 and TRBJ2-5; 7 bases match TRBD2. CDR3 in amino acids: CAWSEGLADQETQYF. CDR3 nucleotide sequence: TGTGCCTGGAGTGAGGGGCTAGCGGATCAAGAGACCCAGTACTTC.